This entry lists 24 T cell receptor beta chains sequenced from one sample in a study of cytomegalovirus exposure and HLA in healthy donors. The PCR contained 60 Vbeta and 13 Jbeta primers. The table came from immunoSEQ multiplex PCR; TCRdb's copy has only in-frame clones and leaves some out. The sample has about 140,000 clones; more than 75% are singletons. The sequenced sample was PBMCs. These receptors were obtained from a male donor in good health and CMV-seronegative.

The V and J genes are TRBV19 and TRBJ2-5; 9 bases map to TRBD1. From germline, CDR1 is LNHDA and CDR2 SQIVND (reference sequence). V lost 0 bases and J lost 5; bases outside the gene matches: 10. The CDR3 totals 17 residues. The CDR3 sequence: CASSIEGRDRVVETQYF. In DNA form, the CDR3 reads TGTGCCAGTAGTATAGAGGGCCGGGACAGGGTTGTGGAGACCCAGTACTTC.

The chain recombines TRBV11-1 with TRBJ2-6; TRBD1 is a possible D gene (6 bases). The CDR3 consists of 14 residues. Germline values: CDR1 SGHAT, CDR2 FQDESV (reference sequence). The V and J ends lost 6 bases and 4 bases respectively, with 10 bases between them. CDR3 DNA sequence: TGTGCCAGCAGACAGGGTTCCGGGGCCAACGTCCTGACTTTC. The encoded protein is CASRQGSGANVLTF.

This chain links TRBV10-3 with TRBJ2-2; 11 bases match TRBD2. Trimming at V came to 6 bases and at J to 2 bases, leaving 2 bases not matched to a gene. Germline lookup yields CDR1 ENHRY and CDR2 SYGVKD. The CDR3 spans 15 residues. CDR3 bases: TGTGCCATCAGGACTAGCGGGGCCAACACCGGGGAGCTGTTTTTT. The encoded protein is CAIRTSGANTGELFF.

This clone turned up a few times. The J gene is TRBJ1-2, the V gene TRBV9; perhaps TRBD1 as D (5 bases). The CDR3 contains 14 residues. Looked up from germline, CDR1 is SGDLS and CDR2 is YYNGEE. Trimming took 0 bases from V and 7 from J, leaving 13 bases between them. Here the CDR3 DNA reads TGTGCCAGCAGCGTAGCAGGGAAAAAGGGTGGCTACACCTTC. Its translation is CASSVAGKKGGYTF.

The chain joins TRBV30 to TRBJ2-3; TRBD2 aligns across 9 bases. Germline V gene sequence: CDR1 GTSNPN, CDR2 SVGIG (reference sequence). V lost 0 bases to trimming and J lost 2 bases; unmatched junction nucleotides: 6. The CDR3 spans 16 residues. The DNA of the CDR3 is TGTGCCTGGAGTGTCGGTGCGGGGGGGTACACAGATACGCAGTATTTT. Amino acids: CAWSVGAGGYTDTQYF.

This clone was detected only once. The chain has TRBV19 and TRBJ1-1; 8 bases are a match to TRBD1. CDR1 is LNHDA and CDR2 is SQIVND in the germline V gene (reference sequence). The CDR3 sequence is 15 residues long. The J segment lost 4 bases and the V segment lost 3 bases, leaving 7 bases of the junction unmatched. DNA for the CDR3: TGTGCCAGTAGTATCGATACAGGGGGTAGCACTGAAGCTTTCTTT. Translation gives CASSIDTGGSTEAFF.

This sequence joins TRBV28 and TRBJ2-7, with 7 bases matching TRBD2. The CDR3 length is 16 residues. Trimming cost V 2 bases and J 0 bases; bases outside gene matches: 7. The V gene's germline CDR1 is MDHEN and CDR2 SYDVKM. The CDR3 is CASSLSLRGTSYEQYF. DNA of the CDR3: TGTGCCAGCAGTTTAAGCCTGCGGGGGACCTCCTACGAGCAGTACTTC.

The chain has TRBV29-1 and TRBJ2-1, with D perhaps matching TRBD2 (5 bases). V gave up 0 bases and J gave up 10 bases, with 13 bases separating them. Per germline, CDR1 SQVTM and CDR2 ANQGSEA. This CDR3 contains 13 residues. CDR3 nucleotide sequence: TGCAGCGTTGAAGATCGAGGGCCCGTGGAGCAGTTCTTC. Encoded protein: CSVEDRGPVEQFF.

This rearrangement joins TRBV7-2 to TRBJ2-3; D might be TRBD2 (5 bases). The CDR3 loop spans 13 amino acids. The V and J ends lost 4 bases and 5 bases respectively, with 10 bases between them. Germline CDR1 SGHTA, CDR2 FQGNSA. CDR3 loop: CASSSGLKDTQYF. CDR3 sequence (DNA): TGTGCCAGCAGCTCGGGGTTGAAAGATACGCAGTATTTT.

The chain is built from TRBV5-1 and TRBJ1-2; TRBD1 might be the D (5 bases). The germline gives CDR1 SGHRS, CDR2 YFSETQ. The V end lost 5 bases, the J end lost 7 bases, and 18 bases lay between the germline ends. The CDR3 has 14 residues. The CDR3, as DNA: TGCGCCAGCAGGCGGGGGGAACAGACGACTGGCTACACCTTC. Translated, it gives CASRRGEQTTGYTF.

This clone was picked up a small number of times. This chain connects TRBV7-3 to TRBJ1-2, with 10 nucleotides matching TRBD1. The germline gives CDR1 SGHTA, CDR2 FQGTGA. The trim removed 5 bases at V and 8 bases at J, leaving 8 bases unmatched. The CDR3 runs to 14 residues. CDR3 sequence: CASSPIGTGEGYTF. CDR3 nucleotides: TGTGCCAGCAGCCCAATTGGGACAGGGGAAGGCTACACCTTC.

The J gene is TRBJ2-3, the V gene TRBV5-4, with TRBD2 matching 12 bases. Per the germline V gene, CDR1 is SGHNT and CDR2 is YYREEE (reference sequence). The CDR3 spans 16 residues. After removal of 4 bases from V and 4 bases from J, the junction contained 7 bases not matched to a gene. CDR3 in amino acids: CASSLLLAGGPDTQYF. The CDR3 coding sequence is TGTGCCAGCAGCCTACTACTAGCGGGGGGTCCAGATACGCAGTATTTT.

This rearrangement joins TRBV7-9 to TRBJ2-1, with 7 bases aligning to TRBD1. CDR3 length: 18 residues. V was clipped by 4 bases and J by 0 bases; unmatched bases: 12. In germline, CDR1 is SEHNR, CDR2 FQNEAQ (reference sequence). CDR3 nucleotide sequence: TGTGCCAGCAGCTCCCTCCGACAGGGCCTCAGCTCCTACAATGAGCAGTTCTTC. Protein product: CASSSLRQGLSSYNEQFF.

The chain recombines TRBV7-2 with TRBJ1-2; D not resolved. Per the germline V gene, CDR1 is SGHTA and CDR2 is FQGNSA. The CDR3 sequence is 14 residues long. Trimming pared 1 base from V and 8 bases from J, leaving 14 bases between. The CDR3 loop reads CASSLVGDEGGYTF. CDR3 DNA: TGTGCCAGCAGCTTAGTCGGGGATGAGGGCGGCTACACCTTC.

The rearrangement uses TRBV6-5 and TRBJ2-2; no clear D. The length of the CDR3 is 13 residues. The V end lost 6 bases, the J end lost 3 bases, and 8 bases lay between the germline ends. Germline CDR1 is MNHEY and CDR2 is SVGAGI. The CDR3 bases are TGTGCCAGCAGAAAAACAGACACCGGGGAGCTGTTTTTT. Its protein product is CASRKTDTGELFF.

The genes are TRBV7-2 and TRBJ1-1, with no clear D. Germline V gives CDR1 SGHTA, CDR2 FQGNSA. This CDR3 is 13 amino acids long. The V gene lost 3 bases and the J gene lost 4 bases, with 9 bases spanning the gap. The CDR3 sequence: CASSFGEATEAFF. In nucleotides, the CDR3 is TGTGCCAGCAGCTTCGGTGAGGCCACTGAAGCTTTCTTT. The full variable domain, with the rest looked up from reference TRBV7-2 and TRBJ1-1, is GAGVSQSPSNKVTEKGKDVELRCDPISGHTALYWYRQSLGQGLEFLIYFQGNSAPDKSGLPSDRFSAERTGGSVSTLTIQRTQQEDSAVYLCASSFGEATEAFFGQGTRLTVV.

The chain recombines TRBV4-2 with TRBJ1-2; the match to TRBD1 covers 7 bases. This CDR3 has 16 residues. The germline gives CDR1 LGHNA, CDR2 YNFKEQ. The trim removed 0 bases at V and 8 bases at J, leaving 12 bases unmatched. The CDR3 sequence is CASSQDKDRELGGYTF. The CDR3 nucleotides are TGTGCCAGCAGCCAAGATAAAGACAGGGAGCTTGGAGGCTACACCTTC.

The gene calls are TRBV19 and TRBJ2-5; D not certain. Trimming took off 1 base at V and 3 bases at J, with 6 bases between the two ends. Germline CDR1 and CDR2: LNHDA and SQIVND (reference sequence). CDR3 length: 13 amino acids. The CDR3 DNA sequence: TGTGCCAGTAGTATAGCCCCGGAAGAGACCCAGTACTTC. Amino acid sequence: CASSIAPEETQYF.

The chain joins TRBV6-1 to TRBJ2-3; TRBD2 matches 7 bases. The CDR3 runs 12 residues. CDR1 MNHNS and CDR2 SASEGT come from the germline V gene. J gave up 8 bases and V 3 bases, and 2 bases lay outside the gene matches. CDR3 amino acids: CASSDWGGTQYF. The CDR3 DNA sequence: TGTGCCAGCAGTGACTGGGGGGGTACGCAGTATTTT.

The J gene is TRBJ2-7, the V gene TRBV7-8, with D possibly TRBD1 on 5 matching bases. V was shortened by 5 bases and J by 2 bases, with 7 bases between the two germline ends. The CDR3 is 12 amino acids. Germline-derived CDR1 and CDR2 are SGHVS and FQNEAQ. CDR3 in DNA: TGTGCCAGCAGCCCGGACACCTACGAGCAGTACTTC. This encodes CASSPDTYEQYF.

This clone was seen a single time. The CDR3 region has the DNA TGTGCCAGCAGTTGGGATGGGGGGGCTAAGATTGAGCAGTTCTTC. Amino acids: CASSWDGGAKIEQFF. V and J are TRBV6-6 and TRBJ2-1; a weak D match, TRBD2 (7 bases). The CDR3 spans 15 residues. CDR1 and CDR2 from the germline V gene are MNHNY and SVGAGI (reference sequence). Deletions cut 4 bases from V and 9 bases from J, with 19 bases between.

J is TRBJ2-5 and V is TRBV9, with D tentatively TRBD2 (5 bases). This CDR3 spans 16 amino acids. Germline CDR1 SGDLS, CDR2 YYNGEE. The V end was cut by 3 bases, the J end by 4 bases, with 19 bases between. The CDR3 sequence: CASSEGVYLARETQYF. The CDR3 DNA is TGTGCCAGCAGCGAGGGAGTCTATCTGGCCCGAGAGACCCAGTACTTC.

The rearrangement uses TRBV15 and TRBJ2-1; 8 bases align to TRBD1. Germline V lookup: CDR1 LNHNV, CDR2 YYDKDF (reference sequence). CDR3 size: 18 residues. The J segment lost 7 bases and the V segment lost 0 bases, leaving 14 bases of the junction unmatched. The CDR3 here is CATSRESSSRQGLNEQFF. For the CDR3, the DNA is TGTGCCACCAGCAGAGAGAGCTCCTCCAGACAGGGGTTGAATGAGCAGTTCTTC.

This chain connects TRBV7-2 to TRBJ1-3; no clear D gene. Germline assignment: CDR1 SGHTA and CDR2 FQGNSA. Trimming took off 2 bases at V and 0 bases at J, with 8 bases between the two ends. The CDR3 spans 15 residues. CDR3 sequence: CASSLIPYSGNTIYF. CDR3 nucleotide sequence: TGTGCCAGCAGCTTAATTCCCTACTCTGGAAACACCATATATTTT.